This T cell receptor (beta chain) originates from a study of blood T cell repertoires in COVID-19. In the study overall: Italy, Spain and the United States were the sources of the convalescent and acute COVID-19 samples. T cells, B-cell-depleted T cells, or PBMCs provided the cDNA or gDNA that served as material.

Germline CDR1 is KGHSH and CDR2 is LQKENI. CDR3 length: 14 residues. V lost 6 bases and J 2 bases, leaving 14 bases between the germline ends. As processed by the authors: Using reference gene primer amplification, nucleated cell counts were estimated. Clones were sequenced by immunoSEQ multiplex PCR, and TCRdb holds only the in-frame ones, with some missing. The V and J calls and clone size are taken from that table; D and trimming were inferred from the DNA. The data contain a few hundred thousand clones, approximately 86% of them singletons. The chain uses TRBV18 and TRBJ2-7, with D tentatively TRBD2 (7 bases). This receptor was taken from a young man with active or convalescent COVID-19. The sequencing input was peripheral blood. Here the CDR3 reads CASSRGDTAYEQYF. DNA for the CDR3: TGTGCCAGCTCCCGGGGGGACACAGCCTACGAGCAGTACTTC.